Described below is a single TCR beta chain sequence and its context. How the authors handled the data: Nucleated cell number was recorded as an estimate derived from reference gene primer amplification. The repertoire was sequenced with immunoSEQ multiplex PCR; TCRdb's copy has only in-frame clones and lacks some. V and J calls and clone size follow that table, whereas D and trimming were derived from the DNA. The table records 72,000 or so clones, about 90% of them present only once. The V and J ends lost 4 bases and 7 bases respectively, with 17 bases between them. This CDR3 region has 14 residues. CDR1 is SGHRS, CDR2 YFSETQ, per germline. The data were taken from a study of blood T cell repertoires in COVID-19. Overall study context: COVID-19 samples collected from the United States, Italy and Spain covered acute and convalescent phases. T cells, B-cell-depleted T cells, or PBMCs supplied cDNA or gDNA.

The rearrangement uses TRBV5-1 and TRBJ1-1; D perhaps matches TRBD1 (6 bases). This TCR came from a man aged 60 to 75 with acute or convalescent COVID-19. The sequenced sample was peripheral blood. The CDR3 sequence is CASSRSRGAHEAFF. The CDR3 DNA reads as TGCGCCAGCAGCCGGTCCCGGGGGGCCCATGAAGCTTTCTTT.